This T cell receptor (beta chain) was captured in a study of human T cells and chemical hapten exposure. Background on the study: Each patient's scalp received weekly diphenylcyclopropenone throughout the approximately 24-week study. Study-level results: PT1 expanded TCR numbers tracked positively with patch test score.

The CDR3 length is 14 residues. Germline V gene lookup returns CDR1 MDHEN and CDR2 SYDVKM. Trimming removed 3 bases from V and 4 bases from J; junction bases left unmatched: 5. About this clonotype itself: The target antigen is unknown.

Time point reported: patch test 3, about 24 weeks after DPC sensitization. Treatment of the sample: therapeutic diphenylcyclopropenone sensitization with weekly scalp DPC. It was unfractionated whole blood from which total RNA was extracted. TCRdb recomputed calls from the RACE reads with MiXCR, one row per CDR3 protein. Seen here are some 39,000 distinct CDR3 sequences, approximately 9.5% observed once, and the top ten hold 26%. The input for sequencing was whole blood, taken in connection with sensitization to the hapten diphenylcyclopropenone (DPC). This TCR was sampled from a man in his fifties or sixties with alopecia areata. Some clones in this sample may be carry-over from other donors' samples. This chain links TRBV28 with TRBJ1-2; 7 bases agree with TRBD1. CDR3 nucleotides: TGTGCCAGCAGTTTGAGGGGGCCCAGCTATGGCTACACCTTC. This translates into CASSLRGPSYGYTF.